This TCR beta chain originates from a study of blood T cell repertoires in COVID-19. Libraries were prepared by immunoSEQ multiplex PCR; TCRdb keeps only in-frame clonotypes and omits some of them. The sample yields under 100,000 clones, approximately 84% seen once. The germline V and J ends were trimmed by 3 bases and 4 bases, with 13 bases remaining between them. This CDR3 region has 15 residues. Germline CDR1 and CDR2: SGHTA and FQGTGA. The chain links TRBV7-3 to TRBJ2-1; TRBD2 is a possible D gene (7 bases). Sample: peripheral blood. This sequence originates from a man older than 75 with active or convalescent COVID-19. The CDR3 reads CASSLPGGAYNEQFF. The CDR3 DNA follows: TGTGCCAGCAGCTTGCCTGGGGGGGCTTACAATGAGCAGTTCTTC.